Shown below are 26 T cell receptor beta chains from a single sample sequenced in a study of blood T cell repertoires in COVID-19. Sequencing was performed with immunoSEQ multiplex PCR; in TCRdb, only in-frame clones are kept and a portion is missing. The sample has hundreds of thousands of clones; around nine tenths are singletons. Sequenced: PBMCs or T cells enriched from blood (not recorded which). These receptors were collected from a woman aged 50 to 60 who had recovered from COVID-19.

This sequence joins TRBV2 and TRBJ2-3, with TRBD2 identical over 9 bases. The CDR3 runs to 17 residues. Germline CDR1 reads SNHLY; CDR2 reads FYNNEI. Trimming took 4 bases from V and 2 from J; bases not matched to a gene: 10. The CDR3: CASSGFAGGQVTDTQYF. The CDR3 bases are TGTGCCAGCAGTGGTTTTGCGGGAGGGCAAGTCACAGATACGCAGTATTTT. Full variable domain (rest looked up from reference TRBV2 and TRBJ2-3): EPEVTQTPSHQVTQMGQEVILRCVPISNHLYFYWYRQILGQKVEFLVSFYNNEISEKSEIFDDQFSVERPDGSNFTLKIRSTKLEDSAMYFCASSGFAGGQVTDTQYFGPGTRLTVL.

This clone showed up just once. The chain is built from TRBV28 and TRBJ2-1; 12 bases fit TRBD2. Germline V lookup: CDR1 MDHEN, CDR2 SYDVKM. V gave up 5 bases and J gave up 8 bases; unmatched junction bases: 7. The length of the CDR3 is 15 residues. The CDR3 spells CASSPGTSGRHEQFF. CDR3 DNA: TGTGCCAGCAGTCCCGGGACTAGCGGGCGCCATGAGCAGTTCTTC.

The chain employs TRBV24-1 and TRBJ1-1; 7 bases fit TRBD1. The CDR3 spans 16 residues. Trimming cost V 12 bases and J 0 bases; bases outside gene matches: 15. The germline V gene has CDR1 KGHDR and CDR2 SFDVKD. This chain's CDR3 is CASRQGALLMNTEAFF. As DNA, the CDR3 is TGTGCCTCAAGACAGGGCGCTTTACTTATGAACACTGAAGCTTTCTTT.

The gene calls are TRBV7-2 and TRBJ1-5; the D gene is possibly TRBD1 (6 bases). The CDR3 contains 13 residues. The V end was cut by 2 bases, the J end by 4 bases, with 6 bases between. CDR1 SGHTA and CDR2 FQGNSA come from the germline V gene. CDR3 sequence: CASSLQGNQPQHF. As DNA, the CDR3 is TGTGCCAGCAGCTTACAGGGGAATCAGCCCCAGCATTTT.

The chain's CDR3 is CASSQGTDGNTIYF. The DNA for the CDR3 is TGTGCCAGCAGCCAAGGGACAGACGGAAACACCATATATTTT. The chain is built from TRBV3-1 (or the pseudogene TRBV3-2) and TRBJ1-3, with D possibly being TRBD1 (6 bases). V dropped 1 base and J dropped 4 bases, with 8 bases sitting between them. Germline V gene data show CDR1 as LGHDT and CDR2 as YNNKEL (reference sequence). This CDR3 is built from 14 residues.

This clone was seen a handful of times. This chain uses TRBV5-4 with TRBJ1-2; 7 nucleotides align to TRBD1. V lost 1 base and J lost 8; bases outside the gene matches: 5. Germline-derived CDR1 and CDR2 are SGHNT and YYREEE (reference sequence). CDR3 length equals 13 residues. In DNA form, the CDR3 reads TGTGCCAGCAGCTTGACAGGGGATCGGGGCTACACCTTC. Its protein product is CASSLTGDRGYTF. Full variable domain (remainder filled in from reference TRBV5-4 and TRBJ1-2): ETGVTQSPTHLIKTRGQQVTLRCSSQSGHNTVSWYQQALGQGPQFIFQYYREEENGRGNFPPRFSGLQFPNYSSELNVNALELDDSALYLCASSLTGDRGYTFGSGTRLTVV.

The rearrangement uses TRBV18 and TRBJ2-7; D might be TRBD2 (6 bases). Germline loops: CDR1 KGHSH, CDR2 LQKENI. The V gene lost 3 bases and the J gene lost 0 bases, with 12 bases spanning the gap. This CDR3 region has 15 residues. CDR3 bases: TGTGCCAGCTCACCCGTGGACGGGAGCTCCTACGAGCAGTACTTC. Translating gives CASSPVDGSSYEQYF.

V gene TRBV5-4 combines with J gene TRBJ1-2, with a possible D match to TRBD1 (5 bases). Germline CDR1 SGHNT, CDR2 YYREEE (reference sequence). V gave up 2 bases and J gave up 3 bases, with 11 bases separating them. The length of the CDR3 is 14 residues. Written as DNA, the CDR3 is TGTGCCAGCAGCTTTGGCGGGACGGACTATGGCTACACCTTC. Its protein is CASSFGGTDYGYTF. Variable domain in full (rest from reference TRBV5-4 and TRBJ1-2): ETGVTQSPTHLIKTRGQQVTLRCSSQSGHNTVSWYQQALGQGPQFIFQYYREEENGRGNFPPRFSGLQFPNYSSELNVNALELDDSALYLCASSFGGTDYGYTFGSGTRLTVV.

This clone was seen a few times. The CDR3 region has the DNA TGCGCCAGCAGCTTGGCTACTTTCTACGAGCAGTACTTC. This codes for CASSLATFYEQYF. V is TRBV5-1 and J is TRBJ2-7; D is ambiguous. The germline V gene encodes CDR1 SGHRS and CDR2 YFSETQ. The CDR3 totals 13 residues. Trimming shortened V by 0 bases and J by 3 bases, and 7 bases separated the two germline ends.

The gene calls are TRBV19 and TRBJ1-3; 7 bases match TRBD1. The CDR3 contains 14 residues. Germline values: CDR1 LNHDA, CDR2 SQIVND (reference sequence). Trimming at V came to 4 bases and at J to 9 bases, leaving 9 bases not matched to a gene. The CDR3 loop reads CASSTDGTAGTIYF. CDR3 nucleotides: TGTGCCAGTAGTACAGACGGGACAGCAGGCACCATATATTTT.

The chain employs TRBV6-4 and TRBJ1-1, with 7 bases identical to TRBD1. V lost 7 bases to trimming and J lost 0 bases; unmatched junction nucleotides: 5. This CDR3 contains 14 residues. CDR1 is MRHNA and CDR2 is SNTAGT in the germline V gene. The CDR3 DNA follows: TGTGCCAGCAAAAGACAGGGAATGAACACTGAAGCTTTCTTT. Translation gives CASKRQGMNTEAFF.

The chain links TRBV6-2 or TRBV6-3 to TRBJ2-1, with 8 bases identical to TRBD2. CDR1 and CDR2 (germline): MNHEY, SVGEGT. Unmatched junction bases numbered 11, after V lost 5 bases and J lost 8 bases. The CDR3 spans 15 residues. The CDR3 loop reads CASSGAGLGKYEQFF. CDR3 sequence (DNA): TGTGCCAGCAGTGGAGCGGGACTAGGAAAGTATGAGCAGTTCTTC.

The chain links TRBV15 to TRBJ2-1; possible D gene TRBD2, 6 bases. The germline V and J ends were trimmed by 1 base and 4 bases, with 11 bases remaining between them. Per germline, CDR1 LNHNV and CDR2 YYDKDF (reference sequence). This CDR3 is 15 amino acids long. For the CDR3, the DNA is TGTGCCACCAGCAGAGTGAGGAGCGGGTACAATGAGCAGTTCTTC. This translates into CATSRVRSGYNEQFF. The full variable domain, with the rest looked up from reference TRBV15 and TRBJ2-1, is DAMVIQNPRYQVTQFGKPVTLSCSQTLNHNVMYWYQQKSSQAPKLLFHYYDKDFNNEADTPDNFQSRRPNTSFCFLDIRSPGLGDTAMYLCATSRVRSGYNEQFFGPGTRLTVL.

This clone was observed a handful of times. The rearrangement joins TRBV11-2 to TRBJ2-7, with 7 bases that match TRBD1. The junction had 9 bases not matched to a gene; V was cut back by 5 bases and J by 5 bases. This CDR3 is 14 amino acids long. Germline assignment: CDR1 SGHAT and CDR2 FQNNGV. The CDR3 DNA sequence: TGTGCCAGCAGCCGAGGAAACAGGGGCAACGAGCAGTACTTC. The encoded protein is CASSRGNRGNEQYF.

V is TRBV27 and J is TRBJ1-2; tentatively, D is TRBD1 (6 bases). Trimming removed 6 bases from V and 4 bases from J, with 30 bases in between. The CDR3 is 19 amino acids. The germline V gene encodes CDR1 MNHEY and CDR2 SMNVEV (reference sequence). DNA of the CDR3: TGTGCCAGCAGCTACCGTAGGACAGACCCAAACTCTGGCGGCTATGGCTACACCTTC. Its translation is CASSYRRTDPNSGGYGYTF.

The table lists this clone with a count of one. The chain employs TRBV9 and TRBJ1-1, with 11 positions matching TRBD1. J lost 4 bases, V lost 3 bases, and 5 bases had no gene match. Germline values: CDR1 SGDLS, CDR2 YYNGEE. The CDR3 extends over 15 amino acids. The CDR3 loop is CASSAGQGVGTEAFF. The CDR3 DNA sequence: TGTGCCAGCAGCGCGGGACAGGGGGTAGGCACTGAAGCTTTCTTT.

The chain has TRBV7-8 and TRBJ2-5; the D is unclear. The V gene's germline CDR1 is SGHVS and CDR2 FQNEAQ. The V end lost 7 bases, the J end lost 4 bases, and 10 bases lay between the germline ends. The CDR3 extends over 12 amino acids. The CDR3 sequence: CASTLAAETQYF. The CDR3, as DNA: TGTGCCAGCACCCTCGCGGCAGAGACCCAGTACTTC.

The V call is TRBV6-9, the J call TRBJ1-1; no definite D call. Germline V gives CDR1 MNHGY, CDR2 SVAAGI. Trimming stripped 4 bases from V and 8 bases from J, with 11 bases between. This CDR3 has 12 amino acids. The CDR3 sequence is CASSWAAGEAFF. The CDR3 DNA reads as TGTGCCAGCAGTTGGGCCGCGGGCGAAGCTTTCTTT.

The chain carries TRBV29-1 and TRBJ2-1, with 10 nucleotides matching TRBD1. The V and J ends lost 7 bases and 11 bases, in that order; junction bases with no gene match: 11. Looked up from germline, CDR1 is SQVTM and CDR2 is ANQGSEA. The CDR3 is 13 amino acids. CDR3 protein: CSGATDRGRKQFF. Written as DNA, the CDR3 is TGCAGCGGGGCTACCGACAGGGGGCGAAAGCAGTTCTTC.

The chain is built from TRBV5-4 and TRBJ1-2, with a possible D match to TRBD1 (6 bases). Deletions cut 4 bases from V and 7 bases from J, with 17 bases between. Per the germline V gene, CDR1 is SGHNT and CDR2 is YYREEE (reference sequence). The CDR3 runs 14 residues. In DNA, the CDR3 is TGTGCCAGCAGCCACGCCACAGGGAGAGGTGGCTACACCTTC. It is translated as CASSHATGRGGYTF.

This chain uses TRBV30 with TRBJ1-1; D possibly corresponds to TRBD1 (6 bases). Germline V gene data show CDR1 as GTSNPN and CDR2 as SVGIG (reference sequence). V lost 0 bases to trimming and J lost 13 bases, with 18 bases between them. CDR3 length: 13 residues. The CDR3 DNA is TGTGCCTGGAGTGTTCCGCCCCAGGGGATGGGTTTCTTT. Protein: CAWSVPPQGMGFF.

The chain links TRBV3-1 (or the pseudogene TRBV3-2) to TRBJ2-3; 9 nucleotides match TRBD2. CDR1 is LGHDT and CDR2 is YNNKEL in the germline V gene (reference sequence). The J segment lost 1 base and the V segment lost 4 bases, leaving 9 bases of the junction unmatched. The CDR3 is 17 residues long. Here the CDR3 reads CASSRSGTSLRTDTQYF. In DNA, the CDR3 is TGTGCCAGCAGCCGGTCGGGGACTAGCCTACGCACAGATACGCAGTATTTT.

The chain joins TRBV7-2 to TRBJ2-3; D might be TRBD2 (6 bases). Germline CDR1 SGHTA, CDR2 FQGNSA. The V and J ends lost 5 bases and 1 base respectively, with 19 bases between them. The CDR3 is 17 amino acids. For the CDR3, the DNA is TGTGCCAGCAGCCCCTTCGAGAGGGCGGGGCGCACAGATACGCAGTATTTT. Translating gives CASSPFERAGRTDTQYF.

The chain has TRBV5-8 and TRBJ2-7; D call uncertain. V dropped 1 base and J dropped 7 bases, with 12 bases sitting between them. Looked up from germline, CDR1 is SGHTS and CDR2 is YDEGEE. The CDR3 has 13 residues. The DNA of the CDR3 is TGTGCCAGCAGCTTGTCGCTATCGTGGGAGCAGTACTTC. This sequence encodes CASSLSLSWEQYF.

This clone has only a few counts. This chain links TRBV19 with TRBJ1-5; a possible D gene is TRBD1 (5 bases). The CDR3 totals 14 residues. Trimming took off 4 bases at V and 7 bases at J, with 14 bases between the two ends. The germline V gene has CDR1 LNHDA and CDR2 SQIVND (reference sequence). This chain's CDR3 is CASSTSQEGQPQHF. The CDR3 DNA reads TGTGCCAGTAGTACTTCACAGGAGGGCCAGCCCCAGCATTTT.

The V and J genes are TRBV6-5 and TRBJ2-7; 7 bases fit TRBD2. The CDR3 contains 12 residues. V dropped 8 bases and J dropped 4; count of bases not matched to a gene: 5. The germline V gene has CDR1 MNHEY and CDR2 SVGAGI. The CDR3 bases are TGTGCCAGCCGGACTAGTGAGTACGAGCAGTACTTC. Translated, it gives CASRTSEYEQYF.